The text below deals with one T cell receptor (beta chain). The antigen is not known. The repertoire was sequenced with immunoSEQ multiplex PCR; TCRdb's copy has only in-frame clones and lacks some. In the table there are about 100,000 clones, about 86% of which are singletons. This specimen comes from a study of T cell responses to AZD1222 COVID-19 vaccine. In the study overall: Second-dose timings of about 4 or about 12 weeks were pooled.

The germline CDR1 and CDR2 sequences are MNHEY and SMNVEV (reference sequence). Trimming stripped 6 bases from V and 0 bases from J, with 12 bases between. CDR3 length: 15 residues. Study observations and caveats: Only a handful of AZD1222 recipients, more than 5 in all, had baseline seropositivity. Vaccination with two AZD1222 doses was followed by a rise in Spike-specific TCR breadth and depth. Most donors were white British, females outnumbered males, and clonal diversity was possibly underestimated.

The material sequenced was peripheral blood, taken on day 0 of AZD1222 vaccination. The chain combines TRBV27 with TRBJ1-3; D is perhaps TRBD1 (6 bases). This clonotype was obtained from an adult in good health. CDR3 amino acids: CASRKDSYSGNTIYF. As DNA, the CDR3 is TGTGCCAGCAGAAAGGACAGCTACTCTGGAAACACCATATATTTT.